The table lists the clone carrying this T cell receptor (beta chain) with a few counts. Its antigen is unidentified. Read data end 3 residues before the CDR3 end; the end is taken from the germline J gene. The data derive from a study of T cell clonality in common variable immunodeficiency. V was pared by 7 bases and J by 1 base, with 5 bases of the junction left unmatched. CDR3 length: 15 amino acids. Germline lookup yields CDR1 LNHDA and CDR2 SQIVND (reference sequence). Study-level points and caveats: CVID subjects showed higher TCRbeta clonality than healthy controls. In common variable immunodeficiency, TCR beta chains reportedly carried fewer deletions and N-nucleotide insertions. What drives increased CVID clonality needs T cell subpopulation sequencing.

Clones were sequenced by immunoSEQ multiplex PCR, and TCRdb holds only the in-frame ones, with some missing. This repertoire holds about 21,000 clones, and none appear only once. Replacement immunoglobulin had been given to every CVID subject for at least one year. Donors gave roughly 4.5 to 8.5 ml heparinized peripheral whole blood. The V gene is TRBV19, the J gene TRBJ2-2; 8 bases line up with TRBD1. This receptor was obtained from a human donor with common variable immunodeficiency. The sequenced sample consisted of peripheral blood mononuclear cells. The CDR3 bases that were read are TGTGCCAGTAAAAATGGGACAGGGAACACCGGGGAG. Protein product: CASKNGTGNTGE. The full CDR3 protein is CASKNGTGNTGELFF.